This is a list of T cell receptor beta chains from one sample in a study of human T cells and chemical hapten exposure. Using its own MiXCR run on the RACE reads, TCRdb lists one record per CDR3 protein. The sample yields 150,000 or so distinct CDR3 sequences, around 15% seen once. The sample was whole blood, taken in connection with sensitization to the hapten diphenylcyclopropenone (DPC). The receptors originated from a woman in her 30s with alopecia areata. Some clones in this sample may be carry-over from other donors' samples. Each CDR3 is given with its conserved first and last residue. The order of the fields is clone size, V gene, J gene, D gene, CDR3 protein, CDR3 DNA. D genes are given only for firm matches. Clone size, where shown, is once, few, many, or a class for clones that have expanded.

>NA|TRBV12-3/TRBV12-4|TRBJ1-5|TRBD1
CASRPQGAQDNQPQHF
TGTGCCAGCAGACCCCAGGGGGCGCAAGACAATCAGCCCCAGCATTTT
>few|TRBV7-9|TRBJ1-1|NA
CASSSGGPRLNTEAFF
TGTGCCAGCAGCTCGGGGGGGCCGAGGTTGAACACTGAAGCTTTCTTT
>NA|TRBV12-3/TRBV12-4|TRBJ2-1|NA
CASRGGGRHNEQFF
TGTGCCAGCAGGGGCGGAGGCCGTCACAATGAGCAGTTCTTC
>NA|TRBV27|TRBJ2-3|NA
CASSLSFSLSTDTQYF
TGTGCCAGCAGTTTATCATTTTCCCTAAGCACAGATACGCAGTATTTT
>NA|TRBV20-1|TRBJ2-5|NA
CSARGQAVQETQYF
TGCAGTGCTAGAGGGCAGGCGGTCCAAGAGACCCAGTACTTC
>NA|TRBV4-3|TRBJ2-2|NA
CASSQSRDDTGELFF
TGCGCCAGCAGCCAAAGCCGGGACGACACCGGGGAGCTGTTTTTT
>few|TRBV2|TRBJ2-5|NA
CASSMKRIQETQYF
TGTGCCAGCAGCATGAAGCGGATCCAGGAGACCCAGTACTTC
>few|TRBV6-5|TRBJ2-3|NA
CASSYSAPGVGSTDTQYF
TGTGCCAGCAGTTACTCCGCCCCCGGTGTGGGGAGCACAGATACGCAGTATTTT
>NA|TRBV5-1|TRBJ2-2|NA
CASTLQAGELFF
TGCGCCAGCACTCTGCAGGCCGGGGAGCTGTTTTTT
>many|TRBV5-4|TRBJ2-6|TRBD1
CASSLGDRAGANVLTF
TGTGCCAGCAGCTTGGGGGACAGAGCTGGGGCCAACGTCCTGACTTTC
>many|TRBV7-6|TRBJ1-3|NA
CASSLGSRASGNTIYF
TGTGCCAGCAGCTTAGGAAGTAGGGCTTCTGGAAACACCATATATTTT
>NA|TRBV19|TRBJ2-4|TRBD1
CASSKIWDSRNIQYF
TGTGCCAGTAGCAAAATTTGGGACAGTCGGAACATTCAGTACTTC
>many|TRBV5-5|TRBJ2-7|TRBD1
CASSLDRGFSDSYEQYF
TGTGCCAGCAGCTTGGACAGGGGGTTCTCGGACTCCTACGAGCAGTACTTC
>few|TRBV9|TRBJ2-7|TRBD1
CASSVAGTGSYEQYF
TGTGCCAGCAGCGTAGCTGGGACAGGGTCCTACGAGCAGTACTTC
>NA|TRBV7-2|TRBJ1-2|TRBD1
CASSPGTGGSGYTF
TGTGCCAGCAGCCCTGGGACAGGGGGTTCTGGCTACACCTTC
>NA|TRBV2|TRBJ1-1|NA
CASSEATTSRAFF
TGTGCCAGCAGTGAAGCGACCACGAGCAGGGCTTTCTTT
>NA|TRBV10-3|TRBJ2-7|NA
CAISDLGVVYEQYF
TGTGCCATCAGTGATTTGGGGGTCGTCTACGAGCAGTACTTC
>few|TRBV4-3|TRBJ2-4|TRBD2
CASSQEAGGYIQYF
TGCGCCAGCAGCCAAGAGGCCGGGGGGTACATTCAGTACTTC
>NA|TRBV4-2|TRBJ2-5|NA
CASSLASRGQETQYF
TGTGCCAGCAGCCTCGCCTCTAGGGGGCAAGAGACCCAGTACTTC
>NA|TRBV20-1|TRBJ2-5|TRBD1
CSASKPGQLQETQYF
TGCAGTGCTAGCAAACCGGGACAGCTACAAGAGACCCAGTACTTC
>NA|TRBV5-6|TRBJ2-1|TRBD2
CASSRVGSGERYNEQFF
TGTGCCAGCAGCCGCGTCGGGAGCGGGGAGAGATACAATGAGCAGTTCTTC
>few|TRBV18|TRBJ1-1|NA
CASSPREGQAFF
TGTGCCAGCTCACCACGGGAAGGGCAAGCTTTCTTT
>NA|TRBV7-9|TRBJ2-1|NA
CASSAGQYEDEQFF
TGTGCCAGCAGCGCTGGACAGTATGAGGATGAGCAGTTCTTC
>many|TRBV12-3/TRBV12-4|TRBJ2-1|NA
CASSLVGGAPRRNEQFF
TGTGCCAGCAGTTTAGTTGGCGGAGCGCCGAGGCGCAATGAGCAGTTCTTC
>few|TRBV30|TRBJ2-5|NA
CAWSAGQETQYF
TGTGCCTGGTCAGCAGGCCAAGAGACCCAGTACTTC
>few|TRBV6-5|TRBJ2-5|TRBD2
CASSRLALWETQYF
TGTGCCAGCAGTCGACTAGCCCTTTGGGAGACCCAGTACTTC
>few|TRBV19|TRBJ1-4|NA
CASRTADATNEKLFF
TGTGCCAGTAGAACTGCAGACGCAACTAATGAAAAACTGTTTTTT
>once|TRBV20-1|TRBJ1-1|NA
CSASDSMNTEAFF
TGCAGTGCTAGTGATAGCATGAACACTGAAGCTTTCTTT
>NA|TRBV5-1|TRBJ1-2|TRBD1
CASSSTGEVGYTF
TGCGCCAGCAGCTCGACAGGGGAGGTCGGCTACACCTTC
>NA|TRBV28|TRBJ1-1|NA
CASSPFVMNTEAFF
TGTGCCAGCAGCCCCTTTGTGATGAACACTGAAGCTTTCTTT
>NA|TRBV28|TRBJ1-5|TRBD1
CATRAGTVNQPQHF
TGTGCCACTCGAGCCGGGACAGTCAATCAGCCCCAGCATTTT
>NA|TRBV9|TRBJ2-7|TRBD2
CASSVGGLAGHEQYF
TGTGCCAGCAGCGTAGGCGGTCTAGCGGGACACGAGCAGTACTTC
>NA|TRBV5-4|TRBJ1-6|NA
CASSFRDMPSPLHF
TGTGCCAGCAGCTTCCGGGACATGCCTTCACCCCTCCACTTT
>few|TRBV6-1|TRBJ1-1|NA
CASSAEETGNTEAFF
TGTGCCAGCAGCGCGGAAGAGACAGGGAACACTGAAGCTTTCTTT
>few|TRBV20-1|TRBJ1-4|TRBD1
CSAAGQGSGEKLFF
TGCAGTGCCGCAGGACAGGGGTCAGGTGAAAAACTGTTTTTT
>few|TRBV27|TRBJ2-3|TRBD2
CASSSRLADPTDTQYF
TGTGCCAGCAGTTCACGACTAGCGGACCCCACAGATACGCAGTATTTT
>NA|TRBV6-1|TRBJ1-2|NA
CASQGRANNYGYTF
TGTGCCAGCCAGGGAAGAGCGAATAACTATGGCTACACCTTC
>NA|TRBV3-1|TRBJ2-5|NA
CASSPTWDFEETQYF
TGTGCCAGCAGCCCCACTTGGGACTTCGAAGAGACCCAGTACTTC
>NA|TRBV11-2|TRBJ2-5|TRBD1
CASSANRGFEYQETQYF
TGTGCCAGCAGCGCAAACAGGGGCTTTGAGTACCAAGAGACCCAGTACTTC
>few|TRBV7-2|TRBJ1-1|NA
CASTFRRNTEAFF
TGTGCCAGCACCTTCCGGCGGAACACTGAAGCTTTCTTT
>many|TRBV27|TRBJ2-7|NA
CASSLGAGNWNEQYF
TGTGCCAGCAGTTTAGGGGCAGGGAATTGGAACGAGCAGTACTTC
>NA|TRBV29-1|TRBJ2-7|NA
CSPPPFKQYF
TGCAGCCCCCCCCCTTTTAAGCAGTACTTC
>NA|TRBV28|TRBJ2-3|NA
CASSHPGPRGTDTQYF
TGTGCCAGCAGTCACCCGGGACCAAGGGGCACAGATACGCAGTATTTT
>few|TRBV4-2|TRBJ2-3|NA
CASSQDAGGVATDTQYF
TGTGCCAGCAGCCAAGACGCGGGCGGGGTGGCCACAGATACGCAGTATTTT
>NA|TRBV12-3/TRBV12-4|TRBJ2-1|TRBD1
CASKGQGVSHEQFF
TGTGCCAGCAAGGGACAGGGCGTATCTCATGAGCAGTTCTTC
>NA|TRBV6-2/TRBV6-3|TRBJ2-1|NA
CASRRAGSYNEQFF
TGTGCCAGCAGAAGGGCTGGCTCCTACAATGAGCAGTTCTTC
>many|TRBV6-2/TRBV6-3|TRBJ2-1|NA
CASSPDWNEQFF
TGTGCCAGCAGTCCGGACTGGAATGAGCAGTTCTTC
>NA|TRBV10-2|TRBJ2-4|NA
CASSEVWGAKNIQYF
TGCGCCAGCAGTGAGGTCTGGGGAGCCAAAAACATTCAGTACTTC
>few|TRBV19|TRBJ2-3|NA
CASSRGAPDTQYF
TGTGCCAGTAGCCGAGGGGCGCCTGATACGCAGTATTTT
>few|TRBV20-1|TRBJ1-5|NA
CSARRGNQPQHF
TGCAGTGCCCGTAGGGGCAATCAGCCCCAGCATTTT
>NA|TRBV29-1|TRBJ2-1|NA
CSVEDPVQQFF
TGCAGCGTTGAAGACCCCGTACAGCAGTTCTTC
>NA|TRBV6-5|TRBJ2-6|NA
CASSPNTGRWANVLTF
TGTGCCAGCAGTCCTAACACCGGACGCTGGGCCAACGTCCTGACTTTC
>few|TRBV11-2|TRBJ1-1|TRBD1
CASSVRDRVSEAFF
TGTGCCAGCAGCGTGAGGGACAGGGTATCTGAAGCTTTCTTT
>few|TRBV6-1|TRBJ2-7|TRBD2
CASRSSGSTYEQYF
TGTGCCAGCAGAAGTAGCGGGAGTACCTACGAGCAGTACTTC